These 18 T cell receptor beta chains were sequenced from one sample in a study of cytomegalovirus exposure and HLA in healthy donors. Researchers ran the PCR with 60 Vbeta and 13 Jbeta primers. Assay used: immunoSEQ multiplex PCR; TCRdb lists only in-frame clones, some missing. The sample includes 90,000 to 95,000 clones, around 80% seen only once; the top ten take about 4.4%. What was sequenced was PBMCs. These receptors originate from a male donor in good health and CMV-seropositive.

The gene calls are TRBV27 and TRBJ2-7; D is unresolved. V lost 5 bases to trimming and J lost 1 base, with 12 bases between them. The CDR3 loop spans 14 amino acids. Per the germline V gene, CDR1 is MNHEY and CDR2 is SMNVEV (reference sequence). CDR3 sequence (DNA): TGTGCCAGCAGTCCGCGGATCGTTTCCTACGAGCAGTACTTC. Amino acids: CASSPRIVSYEQYF.

V and J are TRBV19 and TRBJ1-1, with unresolved D. Deletions cut 3 bases from V and 5 bases from J, with 7 bases between. The CDR3 extends over 12 amino acids. The germline V gene has CDR1 LNHDA and CDR2 SQIVND (reference sequence). This CDR3 is CASSIGVTEAFF. The CDR3 coding sequence is TGTGCCAGTAGTATCGGGGTTACTGAAGCTTTCTTT.

This clone was seen more than once but under ten times. The rearrangement uses TRBV6-5 and TRBJ2-7; unclear D gene. The CDR3 is made up of 13 amino acids. The V end was cut by 4 bases, the J end by 0 bases, with 7 bases between. Germline V gene lookup returns CDR1 MNHEY and CDR2 SVGAGI. CDR3 DNA sequence: TGTGCCAGCAGTTGGTCGGTCTCCTACGAGCAGTACTTC. Translation gives CASSWSVSYEQYF.

This clone was picked up one time. CDR3 sequence reads: CASSQATTRADTQYF. CDR3 bases: TGCGCCAGCAGCCAAGCGACTACCCGAGCAGATACGCAGTATTTT. V usage is TRBV5-1 and J usage is TRBJ2-3; possible D gene TRBD2, 5 bases. The CDR3 has 15 residues. Germline lookup yields CDR1 SGHRS and CDR2 YFSETQ. Deletions cut 4 bases from V and 4 bases from J, with 16 bases between.

The gene calls are TRBV2 and TRBJ1-3, with TRBD1 matching 7 bases. V lost 8 bases and J lost 0; bases outside the gene matches: 7. CDR3 length: 15 residues. The V gene's germline CDR1 is SNHLY and CDR2 FYNNEI. DNA of the CDR3: TGTGCCAGCGCCGACGGGACAGTCTCTGGAAACACCATATATTTT. Encoded protein: CASADGTVSGNTIYF.

This chain links TRBV27 with TRBJ1-2, with 7 bases identical to TRBD1. CDR3 length: 16 residues. Germline V gives CDR1 MNHEY, CDR2 SMNVEV (reference sequence). Trimming removed 6 bases from V and 0 bases from J; junction bases left unmatched: 10. The CDR3 DNA is TGTGCCAGCAGCTACTTGGGGACAGTCGCTAACTATGGCTACACCTTC. It is translated as CASSYLGTVANYGYTF.

V is TRBV28 and J is TRBJ2-1; 11 bases align to TRBD2. Germline V gene sequence: CDR1 MDHEN, CDR2 SYDVKM. This CDR3 contains 17 residues. V was pared by 3 bases and J by 3 bases, with 7 bases of the junction left unmatched. The CDR3 DNA reads as TGTGCCAGCAGTTTTCCCAGACTAGCGGGAAACTACAATGAGCAGTTCTTC. It encodes CASSFPRLAGNYNEQFF.

The chain uses TRBV30 and TRBJ2-7; maybe TRBD1 (6 bases). This CDR3 has 11 residues. Germline assignment: CDR1 GTSNPN and CDR2 SVGIG (reference sequence). CDR3 sequence (DNA): TGTGCATGGGGGCCCGCCAACGAGCAGTACTTC. It encodes CAWGPANEQYF.

V usage is TRBV5-6 and J usage is TRBJ1-5; a weak D match, TRBD1 (5 bases). CDR1 SGHDT and CDR2 YYEEEE come from the germline V gene. The CDR3 loop spans 16 amino acids. V was trimmed by 0 bases and J by 9 bases, leaving 19 bases between them. The CDR3 region is CASSLAEGRWDRPQHF. As DNA, the CDR3 is TGTGCCAGCAGCTTGGCTGAGGGGAGGTGGGATCGGCCCCAGCATTTT.

J is TRBJ2-5 and V is TRBV6-1, with a possible D match to TRBD1 (6 bases). Germline V gene lookup returns CDR1 MNHNS and CDR2 SASEGT. The CDR3 is 14 residues long. Trimming stripped 6 bases from V and 5 bases from J, with 16 bases between. CDR3 DNA: TGTGCCAGCAGACCACTACAGGGTGCGGAGACCCAGTACTTC. Translated, it gives CASRPLQGAETQYF.

CDR3 loop: CASSRANMNYGYTF. The DNA of the CDR3 is TGCGCCAGCAGCCGCGCCAATATGAACTATGGCTACACCTTC. The chain employs TRBV5-1 and TRBJ1-2; D call uncertain. There are 14 residues in the CDR3. Germline V gives CDR1 SGHRS, CDR2 YFSETQ. V shed 4 bases and J shed 2 bases, with 12 bases lying between them.

J is TRBJ2-5 and V is TRBV28; 8 bases agree with TRBD2. V lost 6 bases and J lost 0; bases outside the gene matches: 9. There are 16 residues in the CDR3. Germline V gene sequence: CDR1 MDHEN, CDR2 SYDVKM. CDR3 sequence (DNA): TGTGCCAGCAGCCCCGGGGGCGGGGGGTACCAAGAGACCCAGTACTTC. Its translation is CASSPGGGGYQETQYF.

The chain is built from TRBV6-5 and TRBJ2-1, with TRBD2 identical over 8 bases. The trim removed 7 bases at V and 7 bases at J, leaving 9 bases unmatched. This CDR3 region has 14 residues. Per germline, CDR1 MNHEY and CDR2 SVGAGI. The CDR3 DNA reads TGTGCCAGCACCGATAGCGGGATGTTAAATGAGCAGTTCTTC. It translates to CASTDSGMLNEQFF.

V gene TRBV6-6 combines with J gene TRBJ2-3; the D is unclear. The V and J ends lost 5 bases and 0 bases respectively, with 3 bases between them. CDR3 length: 12 amino acids. Germline V gene sequence: CDR1 MNHNY, CDR2 SVGAGI (reference sequence). Here the CDR3 reads CASSPSTDTQYF. The CDR3 DNA follows: TGTGCCAGCAGTCCTAGCACAGATACGCAGTATTTT.

This clone was recorded once. The chain joins TRBV19 to TRBJ1-5, with TRBD1 identical over 7 bases. The germline V gene has CDR1 LNHDA and CDR2 SQIVND (reference sequence). The CDR3 is 17 residues long. Trimming at V came to 1 base and at J to 0 bases, leaving 6 bases not matched to a gene. The CDR3 region has the DNA TGTGCCAGTAGTATAGCCGGGACAGCTTATAGCAATCAGCCCCAGCATTTT. This gives the protein CASSIAGTAYSNQPQHF.

The chain links TRBV6-5 to TRBJ2-5, with 8 positions matching TRBD1. The V gene end was trimmed by 10 bases and the J gene end by 5 bases; junction bases not matched to a gene: 9. The CDR3 is 13 residues long. The germline V gene has CDR1 MNHEY and CDR2 SVGAGI. CDR3 residues: CATTPGGTETQYF. The CDR3 bases are TGTGCCACCACACCAGGGGGCACGGAGACCCAGTACTTC.

This clone turned up a few times. This sequence joins TRBV2 and TRBJ2-1; D is perhaps TRBD2 (6 bases). The V and J ends lost 3 bases and 8 bases respectively, with 20 bases between them. The CDR3 is 16 residues long. Germline V gene data show CDR1 as SNHLY and CDR2 as FYNNEI. The CDR3 spells CASSDPPGLPRHEQFF. The CDR3 DNA reads as TGTGCCAGCAGTGATCCCCCGGGACTGCCTCGACATGAGCAGTTCTTC.

This chain joins TRBV28 and TRBJ2-3; the D gene is possibly TRBD1 (7 bases). The CDR3 extends over 16 amino acids. The germline V gene has CDR1 MDHEN and CDR2 SYDVKM. The V gene lost 6 bases and the J gene lost 2 bases, with 18 bases spanning the gap. The CDR3 reads CASRGGQPKITDTQYF. The DNA for the CDR3 is TGTGCCAGCAGGGGGGGACAGCCTAAAATCACAGATACGCAGTATTTT.